This T cell receptor (beta chain) was sequenced during a study of glioma-infiltrating T cells. Study-wide results and limits: Non-neoplastic patients had below-expected tissue-blood divergence, while all gliomas exceeded expectation. Very few CDR3 sequences were shared between tissue and blood.

Trimming removed 2 bases from V and 8 bases from J, with 7 bases in between. This CDR3 comprises 12 residues. This clonotype occurred a few times. The antigen is undetermined. The iRepertoire nested amplicon-rescue multiplex PCR amplified TCR alpha and beta CDR3s from RNA. Tissue mRNA or PBMC total RNA, roughly 100-400 ng, went into one-step reverse transcription and amplification. MiXCR, applied by TCRdb to the multiplex PCR reads, yields one record per CDR3 protein. The sample includes 150,000 to 200,000 distinct CDR3 sequences, about 47% of them seen just once. The TCR comes from a human donor with low-grade glioma or glioblastoma, undergoing nonglioma brain surgery, or in good health (not recorded which). Sequencing was done on a sample of glioma tissue, nonneoplastic brain tissue, or PBMCs (not recorded which). V usage is TRBV12-3 or TRBV12-4 and J usage is TRBJ2-4; D is undetermined. Written as DNA, the CDR3 is TGTGCCAGCAGTTTAAACGCCGACATTCAGTACTTC. As protein: CASSLNADIQYF.